These 20 T cell receptor beta chains were all obtained from the same sample, sequenced in a study of OX40 agonist ivuxolimab in advanced cancers. Profiling relied on immunoSEQ multiplex PCR, and the TCRdb table lists in-frame clones only, not all of them. The table records around 89,000 clones, approximately 91% of them present only once. The sample here was CD4+ or CD8+ T cells sorted from blood, taken in a trial of the OX40 agonist ivuxolimab. The receptors originated from an adult with an advanced solid tumor such as melanoma, head and neck, liver or kidney cancer.

The chain couples TRBV12-2 to TRBJ2-5; the table calls TRBD2, which could not be checked here. TRBV12-2 is tagged as a pseudogene. The CDR3 extends over 12 amino acids. CDR3 in DNA: TGTGCAAGTCGCAGCGGCCAAGAGACCCAGTACTTC. Translating gives CASRSGQETQYF.

The CDR3 protein is CASSSQITDRAGGYTF. CDR3 sequence (DNA): TGTGCCAGCAGCTCCCAAATCACAGACAGGGCAGGGGGCTACACCTTC. The rearrangement uses TRBV7-2 and TRBJ1-2; TRBD1 matches at 7 bases. CDR1 SGHTA and CDR2 FQGNSA come from the germline V gene. This CDR3 region has 16 residues. After removal of 4 bases from V and 8 bases from J, the junction contained 16 bases not matched to a gene.

V is TRBV6-5 and J is TRBJ2-2; either TRBD1 or TRBD2 may supply D (6 bases each). Germline V CDR1 and CDR2: MNHEY, SVGAGI. Trimming pared 2 bases from V and 4 bases from J, leaving 11 bases between. The CDR3 spans 15 residues. The CDR3 spells CASSYVRGGTGELFF. In DNA, the CDR3 is TGTGCCAGCAGTTACGTCAGGGGAGGCACCGGGGAGCTGTTTTTT.

The chain carries TRBV28 and TRBJ2-1; 9 positions match TRBD1. The CDR3 spans 13 residues. Germline values: CDR1 MDHEN, CDR2 SYDVKM. With 6 bases clipped from V and 8 bases from J, the junction kept 5 bases outside the gene matches. The CDR3: CASRLQGADEQFF. The CDR3 region has the DNA TGTGCCAGCAGGTTACAGGGGGCTGATGAGCAGTTCTTC.

For the CDR3, the DNA is TGCAGTGCCGGGGAAACGGAAAAACTGTTTTTT. It yields the protein CSAGETEKLFF. The genes are TRBV20-1 and TRBJ1-4, with no clear D. This CDR3 spans 11 amino acids. Looked up from germline, CDR1 is DFQATT and CDR2 is SNEGSKA (reference sequence). V gave up 6 bases and J gave up 8 bases, with 10 bases separating them.

This chain connects TRBV4-2 to TRBJ2-7; TRBD2 is a possible D gene (6 bases). Germline-derived CDR1 and CDR2 are LGHNA and YNFKEQ. The V gene lost 1 base and the J gene lost 7 bases, with 14 bases spanning the gap. The CDR3 covers 14 residues. CDR3 coding DNA: TGTGCCAGCAGCCAAGTCGGGGGTCAAGATGAGCAGTACTTC. Protein product: CASSQVGGQDEQYF.

The genes are TRBV6-5 and TRBJ2-7; unclear D gene. CDR3 length equals 14 residues. Trimming left V 9 bases short and J 2 bases short, with 17 bases between. Germline V lookup: CDR1 MNHEY, CDR2 SVGAGI. The CDR3 coding sequence is TGTGCCAGTCGGCGGCGGCGAGATACCTACGAGCAGTACTTC. Its protein is CASRRRRDTYEQYF.

Only one count was recorded for this clone. The V call is TRBV10-3, the J call TRBJ2-5, with 8 positions matching TRBD2. V was pared by 3 bases and J by 5 bases, with 8 bases of the junction left unmatched. The V gene's germline CDR1 is ENHRY and CDR2 SYGVKD. The CDR3 sequence is 15 residues long. CDR3 nucleotide sequence: TGTGCCATCAGTGATCGGGAGGGCAGGGCGGAGACCCAGTACTTC. Encoded protein: CAISDREGRAETQYF.

The chain carries TRBV7-2 and TRBJ2-7, with 8 bases that match TRBD1. V lost 5 bases, J lost 1 base, and 7 bases stayed unmatched. The V gene's germline CDR1 is SGHTA and CDR2 FQGNSA. This CDR3 is built from 15 residues. The CDR3 nucleotides read TGTGCCAGCAGCCTAAGACAGGGGCGTTCCTACGAGCAGTACTTC. This sequence encodes CASSLRQGRSYEQYF.

This chain uses TRBV9 with TRBJ1-4, with D unclear. Germline V CDR1 and CDR2: SGDLS, YYNGEE. The CDR3 extends over 12 amino acids. The CDR3 sequence is CAKRETNEKLFF. The DNA for the CDR3 is TGTGCTAAAAGGGAAACTAATGAAAAACTGTTTTTT.

The chain joins TRBV28 to TRBJ2-7, with 7 bases aligning to TRBD1. The junction had 7 bases not matched to a gene; V was cut back by 5 bases and J by 0 bases. This CDR3 comprises 15 residues. Germline CDR1 is MDHEN and CDR2 is SYDVKM. In DNA form, the CDR3 reads TGTGCCAGCAGTGCACCGGGACAGAACTCCTACGAGCAGTACTTC. Its translation is CASSAPGQNSYEQYF.

This clone was seen a single time. The rearrangement uses TRBV4-3 and TRBJ2-3, with D uncertain. Germline V gene lookup returns CDR1 LGHNA and CDR2 YSLEER. With 0 bases removed from V and 0 bases from J, the gap between germline ends came to 10 bases. The length of the CDR3 is 16 residues. The CDR3: CASSQEASLSTDTQYF. The CDR3 DNA reads as TGCGCCAGCAGCCAAGAGGCGTCGCTAAGCACAGATACGCAGTATTTT.

This clone was observed a handful of times. This chain joins TRBV9 and TRBJ2-2; D unresolved. Trimming cost V 1 base and J 5 bases, with 6 bases left between them. The CDR3 runs to 13 residues. CDR1 SGDLS and CDR2 YYNGEE come from the germline V gene. The CDR3 protein is CASSVQETGELFF. Here the CDR3 DNA reads TGTGCCAGCAGCGTACAGGAAACCGGGGAGCTGTTTTTT.

This rearrangement joins TRBV5-1 to TRBJ1-5; TRBD1 aligns across 10 bases. This CDR3 spans 16 amino acids. The germline V gene encodes CDR1 SGHRS and CDR2 YFSETQ. V dropped 4 bases and J dropped 0; count of bases not matched to a gene: 4. The CDR3 bases are TGCGCCAGCAGCGAGGGACAGGGGAATAGCAATCAGCCCCAGCATTTT. Translated: CASSEGQGNSNQPQHF.

This rearrangement joins TRBV19 to TRBJ1-5; D gene unclear. This CDR3 region has 13 residues. Germline V gene lookup returns CDR1 LNHDA and CDR2 SQIVND (reference sequence). V was pared by 5 bases and J by 5 bases, with 10 bases between. The CDR3 region has the DNA TGTGCCAGTAGTTTTGGGAACTATCAGCCCCAGCATTTT. Translation: CASSFGNYQPQHF.

The CDR3 DNA reads TGTGCCAGCAGCTTAGGTCTCCTCAGCGACACTGAAGCTTTCTTT. Translated, it gives CASSLGLLSDTEAFF. This chain joins TRBV7-2 and TRBJ1-1, with D unclear. The germline gives CDR1 SGHTA, CDR2 FQGNSA. V lost 1 base and J lost 3, with 12 bases in between. The CDR3 extends over 15 amino acids.

The chain uses TRBV5-1 and TRBJ2-1; D not certain. Germline V lookup: CDR1 SGHRS, CDR2 YFSETQ. This CDR3 is built from 14 residues. The V end lost 0 bases, the J end lost 7 bases, and 11 bases lay between the germline ends. The CDR3 DNA sequence: TGCGCCAGCAGCTTGGAGCCGGGTAGAAATGAGCAGTTCTTC. Its translation is CASSLEPGRNEQFF.

This clone has just one count. V usage is TRBV7-9 and J usage is TRBJ1-2; the D gene is possibly TRBD1 (5 bases). From germline, CDR1 is SEHNR and CDR2 FQNEAQ (reference sequence). CDR3 length: 12 residues. Trimming took off 5 bases at V and 7 bases at J, with 11 bases between the two ends. This chain's CDR3 is CASSPSRAGYTF. CDR3 DNA: TGTGCCAGCAGCCCATCCAGGGCTGGCTACACCTTC. Drawing the rest from reference TRBV7-9 and TRBJ1-2, the complete variable domain is DTGVSQNPRHKITKRGQNVTFRCDPISEHNRLYWYRQTLGQGPEFLTYFQNEAQLEKSRLLSDRFSAERPKGSFSTLEIQRTEQGDSAMYLCASSPSRAGYTFGSGTRLTVV.

V gene TRBV7-7 combines with J gene TRBJ2-2; D remains unclear. The CDR3 consists of 12 residues. V dropped 5 bases and J dropped 4 bases, with 5 bases sitting between them. Germline V gene lookup returns CDR1 SSHAT and CDR2 FNYEAQ (reference sequence). CDR3 sequence: CASSPITGELFF. CDR3 DNA sequence: TGTGCCAGCAGCCCAATCACCGGGGAGCTGTTTTTT.

The chain joins TRBV2 to TRBJ1-2; the D gene is possibly TRBD1 (5 bases). CDR3 size: 12 residues. The ends were cut back, 7 bases at V and 9 bases at J, with 15 bases in the middle. Germline V gives CDR1 SNHLY, CDR2 FYNNEI. The CDR3 DNA follows: TGTGCCAGCACCCAGCGGGACTCAAGCTACACCTTC. This translates into CASTQRDSSYTF. Drawing the rest from reference TRBV2 and TRBJ1-2, the complete variable domain is EPEVTQTPSHQVTQMGQEVILRCVPISNHLYFYWYRQILGQKVEFLVSFYNNEISEKSEIFDDQFSVERPDGSNFTLKIRSTKLEDSAMYFCASTQRDSSYTFGSGTRLTVV.